These 30 T cell receptor beta chains came from one sample sequenced in a study of blood T cell repertoires in COVID-19. Clones were read by immunoSEQ multiplex PCR, and TCRdb kept only the in-frame ones, dropping some. The table shows 250,000 or so clones, with about 88% occurring only once. Sequenced sample: peripheral blood. These TCRs come from a woman aged 60 to 75 with COVID-19, enrolled during active disease.

In its sample, this clone was seen a few times. This chain connects TRBV5-1 to TRBJ2-3; 9 nucleotides agree with TRBD2. The CDR3 is made up of 16 amino acids. The V and J ends lost 0 bases and 5 bases, in that order; junction bases with no gene match: 7. Germline V lookup: CDR1 SGHRS, CDR2 YFSETQ. The CDR3 sequence: CASSLVQGLAGDTQYF. CDR3 nucleotides: TGCGCCAGCAGCTTGGTTCAGGGACTAGCCGGAGATACGCAGTATTTT.

The rearrangement links TRBV5-6 to TRBJ2-7; 8 nucleotides line up with TRBD1. The CDR3 has 16 amino acids. Germline lookup yields CDR1 SGHDT and CDR2 YYEEEE. Trimming cost V 4 bases and J 7 bases; bases outside gene matches: 16. Written as DNA, the CDR3 is TGTGCCAGCAGCGACGCAGGGGGCGGGTTATTTGGGGAGCAGTACTTC. Translation gives CASSDAGGGLFGEQYF.

The rearrangement uses TRBV9 and TRBJ2-7; 10 nucleotides match TRBD2. J was trimmed by 6 bases and V by 0 bases; bases with no gene match: 9. CDR3 length: 16 residues. Germline CDR1 and CDR2: SGDLS and YYNGEE. The CDR3 region is CASSVDPSGRPREQYF. The CDR3 bases are TGTGCCAGCAGCGTAGATCCTAGCGGGAGACCACGCGAGCAGTACTTC.

The chain links TRBV11-2 to TRBJ1-4, with a weak D call TRBD1 (5 bases). The CDR3 consists of 15 residues. Germline loops: CDR1 SGHAT, CDR2 FQNNGV. V lost 5 bases, J lost 8 bases, and 18 bases lay in between. The CDR3 region is CASSKSGGILEKLFF. The DNA for the CDR3 is TGTGCCAGCAGCAAAAGTGGGGGGATTCTAGAAAAACTGTTTTTT.

For this clone: The junction departs from germline at one end; a sequencing error may be responsible. This rearrangement joins TRBV15 to TRBJ1-5; 7 bases are a match to TRBD1. This CDR3 has 20 residues. Germline V gene data show CDR1 as LNHNV and CDR2 as YYDKDF (reference sequence). CDR3 sequence: CATGRIRGQVGPYSNQPQHF. The DNA of the CDR3 is TGTGCCACCGGCAGAATTAGGGGGCAGGTGGGCCCCTATAGCAATCAGCCCCAGCATTTT.

The V call is TRBV9, the J call TRBJ2-7; D remains ambiguous. This CDR3 has 14 residues. CDR1 SGDLS and CDR2 YYNGEE come from the germline V gene. The V and J ends lost 3 bases and 4 bases respectively, with 14 bases between them. This CDR3 is CASSANPGVYEQYF. CDR3 DNA: TGTGCCAGCAGCGCGAACCCCGGTGTTTACGAGCAGTACTTC.

The genes are TRBV7-8 and TRBJ2-2, with D tentatively TRBD1 (5 bases). Germline V gene lookup returns CDR1 SGHVS and CDR2 FQNEAQ. V was cut by 1 base and J by 4 bases, with 10 bases left in between. The CDR3 has 15 amino acids. This chain's CDR3 is CASSLVQGGTGELFF. CDR3 DNA: TGTGCCAGCAGCTTAGTTCAGGGTGGCACCGGGGAGCTGTTTTTT.

The chain combines TRBV7-3 with TRBJ2-1; unclear D gene. The ends were cut back, 2 bases at V and 4 bases at J, with 6 bases in the middle. The CDR3 loop spans 13 amino acids. Germline values: CDR1 SGHTA, CDR2 FQGTGA. Here the CDR3 reads CASSLDNYNEQFF. In DNA, the CDR3 is TGTGCCAGCAGCTTAGACAATTACAATGAGCAGTTCTTC.

The chain employs TRBV30 and TRBJ1-1; D perhaps matches TRBD1 (6 bases). Germline assignment: CDR1 GTSNPN and CDR2 SVGIG (reference sequence). V dropped 0 bases and J dropped 0 bases, with 8 bases sitting between them. The CDR3 covers 14 residues. CDR3 loop: CAWSVAGVNTEAFF. In DNA, the CDR3 is TGTGCCTGGAGTGTGGCAGGGGTGAACACTGAAGCTTTCTTT. The whole variable domain, remainder taken from reference TRBV30 and TRBJ1-1, is SQTIHQWPATLVQPVGSPLSLECTVEGTSNPNLYWYRQAAGRGLQLLFYSVGIGQISSEVPQNLSASRPQDRQFILSSKKLLLSDSGFYLCAWSVAGVNTEAFFGQGTRLTVV.

The V gene is TRBV7-8, the J gene TRBJ2-1; TRBD2 matches at 14 bases. With 5 bases clipped from V and 1 base from J, the junction kept 4 bases outside the gene matches. CDR1 and CDR2 (germline): SGHVS, FQNEAQ. CDR3 length: 17 amino acids. CDR3 protein: CASSAGTSGRSYNEQFF. CDR3 DNA: TGTGCCAGCAGCGCCGGGACTAGCGGGAGATCCTACAATGAGCAGTTCTTC.

This chain uses TRBV19 with TRBJ2-1; 10 nucleotides align to TRBD1. J gave up 9 bases and V 3 bases, and 20 bases lay outside the gene matches. The CDR3 contains 19 residues. Per the germline V gene, CDR1 is LNHDA and CDR2 is SQIVND (reference sequence). The CDR3 sequence is CASSIVLPAGTGEQCEQFF. In DNA form, the CDR3 reads TGTGCCAGTAGTATTGTATTGCCGGCGGGGACAGGGGAACAATGTGAGCAGTTCTTC. Full variable domain (missing parts from reference TRBV19 and TRBJ2-1): DGGITQSPKYLFRKEGQNVTLSCEQNLNHDAMYWYRQDPGQGLRLIYYSQIVNDFQKGDIAEGYSVSREKKESFPLTVTSAQKNPTAFYLCASSIVLPAGTGEQCEQFFGPGTRLTVL.

The chain uses TRBV7-6 and TRBJ2-5; a possible D gene is TRBD2 (5 bases). The CDR3 loop spans 15 amino acids. The germline V and J ends were trimmed by 4 bases and 3 bases, with 15 bases remaining between them. Germline V lookup: CDR1 SGHVS, CDR2 FNYEAQ. CDR3 amino acids: CASSSVGSSKETQYF. The DNA of the CDR3 is TGTGCCAGCAGCTCTGTTGGGAGCAGTAAAGAGACCCAGTACTTC.

Here the CDR3 DNA reads TGTGCCAGCTCACCAGCGGGCCGGGAGACCCAGTACTTC. This codes for CASSPAGRETQYF. This sequence joins TRBV18 and TRBJ2-5; perhaps TRBD2 as D (5 bases). CDR1 and CDR2 (germline): KGHSH, LQKENI. The CDR3 loop spans 13 amino acids. The V end was cut by 2 bases, the J end by 5 bases, with 9 bases between.

The V call is TRBV9, the J call TRBJ1-4, with D hard to call. Germline CDR1 SGDLS, CDR2 YYNGEE. Trimming cost V 4 bases and J 8 bases, with 15 bases left between them. This CDR3 spans 14 amino acids. CDR3 DNA sequence: TGTGCCAGCAGCTCCACCCCCTACCGGGAAAAACTGTTTTTT. Translating it yields CASSSTPYREKLFF.

This chain uses TRBV15 with TRBJ2-3; maybe TRBD2 (5 bases). There are 14 residues in the CDR3. V was trimmed by 0 bases and J by 7 bases, leaving 11 bases between them. Germline assignment: CDR1 LNHNV and CDR2 YYDKDF (reference sequence). The CDR3 nucleotides read TGTGCCACCAGCAGAGATCGTAGCGAGAATACGCAGTATTTT. Encoded protein: CATSRDRSENTQYF.

This clone has a handful of counts. The chain uses TRBV19 and TRBJ2-5, with 11 bases matching TRBD2. With 3 bases clipped from V and 3 bases from J, the junction kept 3 bases outside the gene matches. The germline CDR1 and CDR2 sequences are LNHDA and SQIVND (reference sequence). The CDR3 totals 15 residues. The CDR3 reads CASSMLTSGKETQYF. The CDR3 region has the DNA TGTGCCAGTAGTATGCTGACTAGCGGGAAAGAGACCCAGTACTTC.

The genes are TRBV28 and TRBJ1-5; the match to TRBD1 covers 8 bases. The CDR3 spans 16 residues. V lost 10 bases, J lost 7 bases, and 18 bases stayed unmatched. Germline V gene lookup returns CDR1 MDHEN and CDR2 SYDVKM. The CDR3 sequence is CAILGRGQTGEQPQHF. In nucleotides, the CDR3 is TGTGCCATCTTGGGCAGGGGGCAAACAGGGGAGCAGCCCCAGCATTTT.

The chain couples TRBV29-1 to TRBJ1-2, with no clear D. There are 17 residues in the CDR3. V lost 2 bases to trimming and J lost 2 bases, with 21 bases between them. Germline loops: CDR1 SQVTM, CDR2 ANQGSEA. The CDR3 protein is CSVEIQWARRLNYGYTF. DNA of the CDR3: TGCAGCGTTGAAATTCAGTGGGCCCGGCGCTTAAACTATGGCTACACCTTC.

The V and J genes are TRBV19 and TRBJ2-1; 7 bases agree with TRBD2. In germline, CDR1 is LNHDA, CDR2 SQIVND (reference sequence). The CDR3 length is 13 residues. V lost 6 bases to trimming and J lost 8 bases; unmatched junction nucleotides: 7. The CDR3 is CASRGLGQDEQFF. The CDR3 bases are TGTGCCAGTAGAGGACTAGGCCAGGATGAGCAGTTCTTC.

The chain joins TRBV24-1 to TRBJ2-7; D might be TRBD1 (6 bases). CDR1 and CDR2 (germline): KGHDR, SFDVKD. Trimming removed 4 bases from V and 3 bases from J, with 9 bases in between. The CDR3 runs 13 residues. The CDR3 sequence: CATSDRGRYEQYF. The CDR3 DNA reads as TGTGCCACCAGTGACAGGGGACGCTACGAGCAGTACTTC.

This chain joins TRBV29-1 and TRBJ2-5; D unresolved. The CDR3 has 12 amino acids. V dropped 6 bases and J dropped 4 bases, with 12 bases sitting between them. CDR1 SQVTM and CDR2 ANQGSEA come from the germline V gene. Here the CDR3 DNA reads TGCAGCGTCCGTCTAGTAGGAGAGACCCAGTACTTC. Its translation: CSVRLVGETQYF.

J is TRBJ1-1 and V is TRBV5-4, with D possibly TRBD1 on 5 matching bases. V lost 0 bases, J lost 3 bases, and 15 bases lay in between. The CDR3 extends over 16 amino acids. Germline CDR1 and CDR2: SGHNT and YYREEE (reference sequence). CDR3 amino acids: CASSLGKYGAYTEAFF. The DNA of the CDR3 is TGTGCCAGCAGCTTGGGAAAATATGGGGCCTACACTGAAGCTTTCTTT. The complete variable domain, with remaining parts taken from reference TRBV5-4 and TRBJ1-1, reads ETGVTQSPTHLIKTRGQQVTLRCSSQSGHNTVSWYQQALGQGPQFIFQYYREEENGRGNFPPRFSGLQFPNYSSELNVNALELDDSALYLCASSLGKYGAYTEAFFGQGTRLTVV.

This chain joins TRBV7-8 and TRBJ1-2, with 9 bases aligning to TRBD1. CDR3 length: 14 amino acids. Looked up from germline, CDR1 is SGHVS and CDR2 is FQNEAQ. V lost 5 bases to trimming and J lost 5 bases; unmatched junction nucleotides: 6. In DNA, the CDR3 is TGTGCCAGCAGCCCGGACAGGGGACTTTATGGCTACACCTTC. Translating it yields CASSPDRGLYGYTF. The whole variable domain, filled in from reference TRBV7-8 and TRBJ1-2, reads GAGVSQSPRYKVAKRGQDVALRCDPISGHVSLFWYQQALGQGPEFLTYFQNEAQLDKSGLPSDRFFAERPEGSVSTLKIQRTQQEDSAVYLCASSPDRGLYGYTFGSGTRLTVV.

V usage is TRBV30 and J usage is TRBJ1-2, with a tentative D call TRBD1 (5 bases). CDR1 and CDR2 (germline): GTSNPN, SVGIG (reference sequence). CDR3 length equals 16 residues. V was clipped by 0 bases and J by 2 bases, with 16 bases between them. Written as DNA, the CDR3 is TGTGCCTGGAGTGTACTTCCGGGGGAAGGGAACTATGGCTACACCTTC. This translates into CAWSVLPGEGNYGYTF.

The rearrangement joins TRBV19 to TRBJ1-1, with TRBD1 identical over 9 bases. With V trimmed by 3 bases and J by 0 bases, 2 bases remained unmatched. Germline loops: CDR1 LNHDA, CDR2 SQIVND (reference sequence). The CDR3 runs 15 residues. CDR3 amino acids: CASSMGQGLNTEAFF. CDR3 nucleotide sequence: TGTGCCAGTAGTATGGGACAGGGCTTGAACACTGAAGCTTTCTTT.

The V gene is TRBV7-9, the J gene TRBJ2-6; 11 bases line up with TRBD1. Germline V gene data show CDR1 as SEHNR and CDR2 as FQNEAQ (reference sequence). The ends lost 5 bases at V and 4 bases at J; junction bases unmatched: 7. This CDR3 region has 17 residues. The DNA for the CDR3 is TGTGCCAGCAGCCCAGGACAGGGGGCAGGAGGGGCCAACGTCCTGACTTTC. Its translation is CASSPGQGAGGANVLTF.

This clone was seen once. The V and J genes are TRBV6-5 and TRBJ2-3; D is ambiguous. Per the germline V gene, CDR1 is MNHEY and CDR2 is SVGAGI. V was trimmed by 4 bases and J by 1 base, leaving 3 bases between them. The CDR3 runs 12 residues. The CDR3 nucleotides read TGTGCCAGCAGTTCGGGCACAGATACGCAGTATTTT. It codes for CASSSGTDTQYF.

The chain employs TRBV28 and TRBJ2-5, with 10 bases lining up with TRBD1. Unmatched junction bases numbered 5, after V lost 3 bases and J lost 4 bases. Germline V CDR1 and CDR2: MDHEN, SYDVKM. The CDR3 sequence is 15 residues long. CDR3 sequence: CASSFWDRGRETQYF. In DNA, the CDR3 is TGTGCCAGCAGTTTTTGGGACAGGGGTAGAGAGACCCAGTACTTC. The entire variable domain, with the rest obtained from reference TRBV28 and TRBJ2-5, is as follows: DVKVTQSSRYLVKRTGEKVFLECVQDMDHENMFWYRQDPGLGLRLIYFSYDVKMKEKGDIPEGYSVSREKKERFSLILESASTNQTSMYLCASSFWDRGRETQYFGPGTRLLVL.

This clone was detected a few times. The chain is built from TRBV4-1 and TRBJ1-1; D not resolved. Looked up from germline, CDR1 is MGHRA and CDR2 is YSYEKL. V lost 1 base and J lost 0, with 12 bases in between. The CDR3 consists of 16 residues. CDR3 DNA: TGCGCCAGCAGCCAAGGGTCGGGATCCTTGAACACTGAAGCTTTCTTT. Translation: CASSQGSGSLNTEAFF.

The gene calls are TRBV7-2 and TRBJ2-1; 13 bases agree with TRBD2. J gave up 0 bases and V 5 bases, and 4 bases lay outside the gene matches. The germline CDR1 and CDR2 sequences are SGHTA and FQGNSA. The CDR3 has 17 amino acids. The CDR3 bases are TGTGCCAGCAGCAACAGGACTAGCGGGAGCTCCTACAATGAGCAGTTCTTC. This translates into CASSNRTSGSSYNEQFF.